The 27 T cell receptor beta chains reported below all come from one sample, sequenced in a study of Graves' ophthalmopathy and Graves' hyperthyroidism (dated by TCRdb to 2017 to 2018). Sequenced using an Illumina HiSeq 2000. For repertoire sequencing, TCR beta CDR3 regions were amplified from RNA transcripts. The first round of RT-PCR was done with HTBI primers and the Qiagen OneStep RT-PCR kit, and was followed by a second round of multiplex PCR, then size selection and purification. Using fastp trimming at Q25 and MiXCR clonotype assembly, TCRdb reanalyzed the public sequencing data and kept in-frame beta chains. CDR3 protein duplicates are merged, each entry listing the most common genes and DNA. The sample table shows about 740,000 distinct CDR3 sequences, and around 40% are seen once. Jointly, the top ten make up 44% of the sample. The source material was peripheral blood. The receptors stem from an adult man with Graves' ophthalmopathy.

The rearrangement links TRBV7-9 to TRBJ2-7, with a tentative D call TRBD1 (5 bases). The CDR3 length is 16 residues. Germline CDR1 reads SEHNR; CDR2 reads FQNEAQ (reference sequence). Trimming removed 3 bases at V and 2 bases at J, with 17 bases between. The CDR3 DNA sequence: TGTGCCAGCAGCTTGGTCGGCCGGCTAGGGGCCTACGAGCAGTACTTC. Translated, it gives CASSLVGRLGAYEQYF. Supplemented by reference TRBV7-9 and TRBJ2-7, the full variable domain reads DTGVSQNPRHKITKRGQNVTFRCDPISEHNRLYWYRQTLGQGPEFLTYFQNEAQLEKSRLLSDRFSAERPKGSFSTLEIQRTEQGDSAMYLCASSLVGRLGAYEQYFGPGTRLTVT.

This clonotype has just a few counts. The chain combines TRBV20-1 with TRBJ2-7, with 7 bases that match TRBD2. Trimming cost V 5 bases and J 7 bases; bases outside gene matches: 5. From germline, CDR1 is DFQATT and CDR2 SNEGSKA (reference sequence). The CDR3 is 11 amino acids. The CDR3 bases are TGCAGTGCTTGGGGGGGTAGGGAGCAGTACTTC. This sequence encodes CSAWGGREQYF.

This clonotype appeared once. The CDR3 bases are TGTGCCAGCAGCTTAGAAGTTGCGGGGTTCACCGGGGAGCTGTTTTTT. Translation: CASSLEVAGFTGELFF. This rearrangement joins TRBV7-9 to TRBJ2-2; a weak D match, TRBD2 (6 bases). The CDR3 sequence is 16 residues long. V was trimmed by 1 base and J by 4 bases, leaving 13 bases between them. Germline CDR1 and CDR2: SEHNR and FQNEAQ (reference sequence).

This clonotype was seen only a few times. This is likely a read error, given that the CDR3 carries no conserved phenylalanine or tryptophan at its end. The DNA is omitted, as the CDR3 cannot be located on it reliably, and the CDR3 follows TCRdb's listing. V and J are TRBV10-3 and TRBJ1-4; the table's D call TRBD1 went unverified against the DNA. The germline gives CDR1 ENHRY, CDR2 SYGVKD. The CDR3 comprises 11 residues, both ends counted. The CDR3 protein is CAISGSGELGY.

This clonotype was recorded many times. The junction departs from the called germline gene at one end, perhaps through a read error. The rearrangement joins TRBV12-3 or TRBV12-4 to TRBJ2-2, with D tentatively TRBD2 (6 bases). The CDR3 runs 15 residues. CDR3 loop: CASSLGQGGTGELFF. The DNA for the CDR3 is TGTGCCAGCAGCTTAGGGCAGGGAGGCACCGGGGAGCTGTTTTTT.

V usage is TRBV25-1 and J usage is TRBJ2-7; D is uncertain. Trimming shortened V by 8 bases and J by 2 bases, and 19 bases separated the two germline ends. The CDR3 runs 15 residues. Germline V gene data show CDR1 as MGHDK and CDR2 as SYGVNS. The CDR3 DNA reads TGTGCCAGCTCACCTCCCCCTGGCACAACCTACGAGCAGTACTTC. It codes for CASSPPPGTTYEQYF.

In this sample, this clonotype turned up a few times. V and J are TRBV12-3 or TRBV12-4 and TRBJ1-5; D remains ambiguous. Trimming pared 5 bases from V and 2 bases from J, leaving 10 bases between. This CDR3 comprises 14 residues. As DNA, the CDR3 is TGTGCCAGCAGTCAAGGGATCGGCAATCAGCCCCAGCATTTT. As protein: CASSQGIGNQPQHF.

The chain recombines TRBV27 with TRBJ1-2, with D unresolved. CDR3 length equals 13 residues. V lost 4 bases and J lost 6, with 12 bases in between. CDR1 is MNHEY, CDR2 SMNVEV, per germline (reference sequence). This chain's CDR3 is CASSSKGIHGYTF. The CDR3 DNA follows: TGTGCCAGCAGTTCTAAAGGGATTCATGGCTACACCTTC.

This clonotype was seen repeatedly, ten times or more. The genes are TRBV29-1 and TRBJ1-3; D unresolved. Germline V CDR1 and CDR2: SQVTM, ANQGSEA. Trimming removed 4 bases from V and 0 bases from J, with 7 bases in between. The CDR3 totals 13 residues. CDR3 protein: CSVVLSSGNTIYF. CDR3 DNA sequence: TGCAGCGTTGTATTGAGCTCTGGAAACACCATATATTTT.

This clonotype has only a few counts. The chain is built from TRBV20-1 and TRBJ1-1, with 7 bases lining up with TRBD1. This CDR3 has 16 amino acids. The germline V gene has CDR1 DFQATT and CDR2 SNEGSKA (reference sequence). V dropped 0 bases and J dropped 0; count of bases not matched to a gene: 7. CDR3 DNA: TGCAGTGCTAGAGATACATACAGGGGAATGAACACTGAAGCTTTCTTT. Protein product: CSARDTYRGMNTEAFF.

The rearrangement uses TRBV20-1 and TRBJ1-5; 7 bases line up with TRBD1. J was trimmed by 6 bases and V by 6 bases; bases with no gene match: 8. The germline CDR1 and CDR2 sequences are DFQATT and SNEGSKA (reference sequence). The CDR3 is made up of 13 amino acids. CDR3 sequence: CSATGTEVQPQHF. The CDR3, as DNA: TGCAGTGCCACCGGGACAGAGGTTCAGCCCCAGCATTTT.

In this sample, this clonotype turned up a few times. The chain recombines TRBV9 with TRBJ1-1; a weak D match, TRBD1 (5 bases). This CDR3 has 15 amino acids. Trimming removed 4 bases at V and 3 bases at J, with 16 bases between. The germline V gene encodes CDR1 SGDLS and CDR2 YYNGEE. The CDR3 nucleotides read TGTGCCAGCAGCTTAGAGGGTTTGGGGGACACTGAAGCTTTCTTT. Residues: CASSLEGLGDTEAFF. The full variable domain, with the rest looked up from reference TRBV9 and TRBJ1-1, is DSGVTQTPKHLITATGQRVTLRCSPRSGDLSVYWYQQSLDQGLQFLIQYYNGEERAKGNILERFSAQQFPDLHSELNLSSLELGDSALYFCASSLEGLGDTEAFFGQGTRLTVV.

The chain couples TRBV6-5 to TRBJ1-1; D is unresolved. V shed 7 bases and J shed 0 bases, with 12 bases lying between them. Per germline, CDR1 MNHEY and CDR2 SVGAGI. This CDR3 comprises 14 residues. The CDR3 DNA follows: TGTGCCAGCAAAATTTACAGCATGAACACTGAAGCTTTCTTT. Encoded protein: CASKIYSMNTEAFF.

This clonotype was observed at least ten times. This rearrangement joins TRBV7-8 to TRBJ2-5, with TRBD2 matching 11 bases. The junction had 6 bases not matched to a gene; V was cut back by 5 bases and J by 7 bases. The CDR3 contains 14 residues. Germline V gives CDR1 SGHVS, CDR2 FQNEAQ. The CDR3 DNA reads TGTGCCAGCAGCCCGGGGACTAGCGGTGGGACCCAGTACTTC. It is translated as CASSPGTSGGTQYF.

This clonotype was seen many times. The chain couples TRBV10-3 to TRBJ1-1; 9 nucleotides agree with TRBD1. The CDR3 is 14 residues long. Looked up from germline, CDR1 is ENHRY and CDR2 is SYGVKD. Unmatched junction bases numbered 3, after V lost 6 bases and J lost 1 base. The CDR3: CAIRQTGGNTEAFF. In DNA, the CDR3 is TGTGCCATCAGGCAGACAGGGGGGAACACTGAAGCTTTCTTT.

V usage is TRBV7-9 and J usage is TRBJ2-7; either TRBD1 or TRBD2 may supply D (5 bases each). Germline CDR1 SEHNR, CDR2 FQNEAQ (reference sequence). The V end lost 2 bases, the J end lost 0 bases, and 14 bases lay between the germline ends. CDR3 length: 16 amino acids. Here the CDR3 DNA reads TGTGCCAGCAGCTTAATAGCCGGGGACCCCTCCTACGAGCAGTACTTC. Protein: CASSLIAGDPSYEQYF.

The genes are TRBV29-1 and TRBJ2-7; D could derive from TRBD1 or TRBD2 (5 bases each). This CDR3 region has 12 residues. The V and J ends lost 5 bases and 2 bases respectively, with 10 bases between them. The germline gives CDR1 SQVTM, CDR2 ANQGSEA. The CDR3: CSVFLGPYEQYF. For the CDR3, the DNA is TGCAGCGTTTTTTTGGGACCCTACGAGCAGTACTTC.

Turning to this clonotype: One end of the junction fails to match germline, which may point to a read error. The chain employs TRBV10-3 and TRBJ1-2, with 10 bases lining up with TRBD1. The CDR3 extends over 13 amino acids. Germline V gives CDR1 ENHRY, CDR2 SYGVKD. CDR3 region: CASSGTGVYGYTF. In DNA, the CDR3 is TGTGCCAGCAGTGGGACAGGGGTCTATGGCTACACCTTC.

This clonotype was picked up many times. The chain uses TRBV19 and TRBJ1-1; 7 bases map to TRBD1. Germline loops: CDR1 LNHDA, CDR2 SQIVND (reference sequence). This CDR3 has 13 residues. The V gene end was trimmed by 6 bases and the J gene end by 6 bases; junction bases not matched to a gene: 7. The CDR3 is CASSLQGPAEAFF. CDR3 nucleotide sequence: TGTGCCAGTAGCCTACAGGGGCCAGCTGAAGCTTTCTTT. Full variable domain (outside the CDR3, taken from reference TRBV19 and TRBJ1-1): DGGITQSPKYLFRKEGQNVTLSCEQNLNHDAMYWYRQDPGQGLRLIYYSQIVNDFQKGDIAEGYSVSREKKESFPLTVTSAQKNPTAFYLCASSLQGPAEAFFGQGTRLTVV.

Many counts were recorded for this clonotype. This chain links TRBV7-2 with TRBJ1-4; D uncertain. The CDR3 extends over 13 amino acids. Germline CDR1 and CDR2: SGHTA and FQGNSA. V lost 0 bases to trimming and J lost 8 bases, with 7 bases between them. The CDR3 DNA reads TGTGCCAGCAGCTTAGCTGTAGCGGAAAAACTGTTTTTT. Encoded protein: CASSLAVAEKLFF.

As concerns this clonotype: The junction departs from the called germline gene at one end, perhaps through a read error. V gene TRBV7-9 combines with J gene TRBJ2-2; D perhaps matches TRBD2 (6 bases). This CDR3 has 13 residues. Germline V gene sequence: CDR1 SEHNR, CDR2 FQNEAQ (reference sequence). The DNA for the CDR3 is TGTGCCAGCAGAACGACTCGGGCCGGGGGGCTGTTTTTT. Translating it yields CASRTTRAGGLFF.

The CDR3 DNA reads as TGCAGCGTGGGCCCCGGTGGGCTCACCTACGAGCAGTACTTC. Protein product: CSVGPGGLTYEQYF. V gene TRBV29-1 combines with J gene TRBJ2-7; D is unclear. Germline CDR1 and CDR2: SQVTM and ANQGSEA. The CDR3 totals 14 residues. V dropped 6 bases and J dropped 2 bases, with 17 bases sitting between them.

The chain combines TRBV2 with TRBJ1-1; perhaps TRBD1 as D (5 bases). The CDR3 is 15 amino acids. The germline V gene has CDR1 SNHLY and CDR2 FYNNEI. Trimming cost V 6 bases and J 3 bases, with 17 bases left between them. CDR3 in DNA: TGTGCCAGCAGCCGCGACGGAGGGGCCGACACTGAAGCTTTCTTT. Protein: CASSRDGGADTEAFF. Full variable domain (rest looked up from reference TRBV2 and TRBJ1-1): EPEVTQTPSHQVTQMGQEVILRCVPISNHLYFYWYRQILGQKVEFLVSFYNNEISEKSEIFDDQFSVERPDGSNFTLKIRSTKLEDSAMYFCASSRDGGADTEAFFGQGTRLTVV.

About this clonotype itself: This may stem from a read error, because a much larger clone lies one nucleotide away. This sequence joins TRBV29-1 and TRBJ1-4, with TRBD1 as a possible D gene (5 bases). This CDR3 has 12 residues. The germline CDR1 and CDR2 sequences are SQVTM and ANQGSEA. DNA of the CDR3: TGCAGCGTTTCCCGGGGGGGGGAAAAACTGCTTTTT. It codes for CSVSRGGEKLLF.

This clonotype was seen repeatedly, ten times or more. This sequence joins TRBV10-3 and TRBJ1-1; D not certain. V lost 0 bases and J 4 bases, leaving 6 bases between the germline ends. The CDR3 consists of 13 residues. Germline V gene sequence: CDR1 ENHRY, CDR2 SYGVKD. The CDR3 loop is CAISESEGTEAFF. CDR3 DNA sequence: TGTGCCATCAGTGAGTCGGAGGGCACTGAAGCTTTCTTT.

The table lists this clonotype with a few counts. The rearrangement joins TRBV29-1 to TRBJ2-5, with 8 bases aligning to TRBD1. The CDR3 is 15 amino acids. In germline, CDR1 is SQVTM, CDR2 ANQGSEA. The trim removed 5 bases at V and 5 bases at J, leaving 13 bases unmatched. Here the CDR3 DNA reads TGCAGCGTTACCCCTCAGGGGGCGATCCAGGAGACCCAGTACTTC. Translated: CSVTPQGAIQETQYF.

This clonotype was observed at least ten times. This chain uses TRBV7-9 with TRBJ1-2; perhaps TRBD1 as D (5 bases). The CDR3 length is 11 residues. CDR1 and CDR2 from the germline V gene are SEHNR and FQNEAQ (reference sequence). V lost 7 bases to trimming and J lost 8 bases, with 11 bases between them. The CDR3 loop reads CASNPRDGYTF. The CDR3 DNA reads TGTGCCAGCAACCCGAGGGACGGCTACACCTTC.